The clone carrying this TCR beta chain was picked up one time. Across about two dozen US areas, participants ranged in age from 18 to 89 years. Per germline, CDR1 SGHDT and CDR2 YYEEEE. This CDR3 has 14 amino acids. The V gene lost 2 bases and the J gene lost 0 bases, with 6 bases spanning the gap. Repertoires were generated with immunoSEQ multiplex PCR, while TCRdb's copy carries only in-frame clones and drops some. The sample gives roughly 350,000 clones, roughly 90% of which show up once; about 18% is in the top ten. The data stem from a study of blood T cell repertoires in COVID-19. Sequenced sample: PBMCs or T cells enriched from blood (not recorded which). The clonotype originates from a woman under 40 who had recovered from COVID-19. The chain uses TRBV5-6 and TRBJ2-1; no clear D gene. The CDR3 loop reads CASSFLSSYNEQFF. Here the CDR3 DNA reads TGTGCCAGCAGCTTCCTCAGCTCCTACAATGAGCAGTTCTTC.